Below, 23 T cell receptor beta chains from the same sample are listed, as sequenced in a study of cytomegalovirus exposure and HLA in healthy donors. 13 Jbeta primers and 60 Vbeta primers were used for the PCR. Produced via immunoSEQ multiplex PCR; TCRdb's table is partial and in-frame only. The sample records some 120,000 clones, around 70% being singletons. Sequencing was performed on PBMCs. The receptors derive from a woman aged 35 to 49 in good health and CMV-seropositive.

The sample holds one count of this clone. CDR3 residues: CASSYSPYEQYF. In DNA, the CDR3 is TGTGCCAGCAGTTACAGTCCCTACGAGCAGTACTTC. The rearrangement joins TRBV2 to TRBJ2-7, with unresolved D. In germline, CDR1 is SNHLY, CDR2 FYNNEI. V lost 5 bases and J 2 bases, leaving 7 bases between the germline ends. CDR3 length: 12 amino acids.

This clone occurred once. This chain joins TRBV4-1 and TRBJ1-5; no clear D. Germline V gene lookup returns CDR1 MGHRA and CDR2 YSYEKL. The CDR3 is 17 amino acids. V lost 1 base to trimming and J lost 6 bases, with 19 bases between them. The CDR3 DNA is TGCGCCAGCAGCCAAGGGGGATCCGGTTATGGGAGTCAGCCCCAGCATTTT. Amino acids: CASSQGGSGYGSQPQHF.

J is TRBJ2-5 and V is TRBV15, with 10 bases that match TRBD2. The V segment lost 0 bases and the J segment 5 bases; nucleotides outside the gene matches: 6. Germline CDR1 is LNHNV and CDR2 is YYDKDF (reference sequence). The CDR3 runs 16 residues. CDR3 coding DNA: TGTGCCACCAGCAGAGATGGGACTAGCGTAACTGAGACCCAGTACTTC. Translated: CATSRDGTSVTETQYF.

This sequence joins TRBV30 and TRBJ1-4, with D hard to call. Germline V CDR1 and CDR2: GTSNPN, SVGIG (reference sequence). V was trimmed by 4 bases and J by 0 bases, leaving 18 bases between them. CDR3 length equals 17 residues. DNA of the CDR3: TGTGCCTGGATTACAAAGGGTAGGAGGCCAACTAATGAAAAACTGTTTTTT. Protein sequence: CAWITKGRRPTNEKLFF.

V usage is TRBV6-1 and J usage is TRBJ1-1; D unresolved. The V end was cut by 6 bases, the J end by 3 bases, with 11 bases between. The germline V gene has CDR1 MNHNS and CDR2 SASEGT. This CDR3 has 13 residues. CDR3 bases: TGTGCCAGCAGCGTTCAAGAGCACACTGAAGCTTTCTTT. Translating it yields CASSVQEHTEAFF.

J is TRBJ2-1 and V is TRBV10-3; 10 positions agree with TRBD2. Germline CDR1 and CDR2: ENHRY and SYGVKD. V lost 10 bases and J lost 0; bases outside the gene matches: 18. The CDR3 is 19 amino acids. The CDR3 loop is CATKPPSGSYRSSYNEQFF. CDR3 nucleotide sequence: TGTGCCACCAAACCCCCTAGCGGGAGCTATAGGAGCTCCTACAATGAGCAGTTCTTC.

This clone rates as medium-sized. The V call is TRBV4-1, the J call TRBJ1-4, with 7 bases identical to TRBD1. The CDR3 contains 15 residues. V shed 5 bases, J shed 2 bases, and the junction held 5 bases outside the gene matches. Germline V lookup: CDR1 MGHRA, CDR2 YSYEKL. Here the CDR3 reads CASSGLGQTNEKLFF. The CDR3 DNA reads as TGCGCCAGCAGCGGACTGGGACAGACTAATGAAAAACTGTTTTTT.

The CDR3 here is CAWRSRDRGDQPQHF. The CDR3 DNA reads TGTGCCTGGAGGTCACGGGACAGAGGGGATCAGCCCCAGCATTTT. The chain joins TRBV30 to TRBJ1-5; TRBD1 aligns across 7 bases. The V and J ends lost 3 bases and 5 bases, in that order; junction bases with no gene match: 10. The CDR3 totals 15 residues. From germline, CDR1 is GTSNPN and CDR2 SVGIG (reference sequence).

The chain uses TRBV7-8 and TRBJ2-2; 14 bases are shared with TRBD2. With 5 bases clipped from V and 4 bases from J, the junction kept 9 bases outside the gene matches. The CDR3 consists of 18 residues. Per the germline V gene, CDR1 is SGHVS and CDR2 is FQNEAQ. CDR3 bases: TGTGCCAGCAGCCCAGGGACTAGCGGGAGTCGGAGCACCGGGGAGCTGTTTTTT. Protein sequence: CASSPGTSGSRSTGELFF.

This clone was counted only a few times. The chain uses TRBV7-2 and TRBJ2-2, with 9 bases matching TRBD2. J was trimmed by 7 bases and V by 6 bases; bases with no gene match: 6. The CDR3 has 14 residues. CDR1 SGHTA and CDR2 FQGNSA come from the germline V gene. The CDR3 sequence is CASRRSGSGGELFF. CDR3 sequence (DNA): TGTGCCAGCAGACGTAGCGGGAGCGGCGGGGAGCTGTTTTTT.

The chain uses TRBV6-5 and TRBJ1-3; the match to TRBD1 covers 10 bases. The germline CDR1 and CDR2 sequences are MNHEY and SVGAGI. V shed 4 bases, J shed 2 bases, and the junction held 5 bases outside the gene matches. The CDR3 contains 16 residues. The CDR3 spells CASSWGTGEAGNTIYF. The CDR3 nucleotides are TGTGCCAGCAGTTGGGGGACAGGGGAAGCTGGAAACACCATATATTTT.

V and J are TRBV27 and TRBJ2-1; TRBD1 aligns across 9 bases. CDR1 MNHEY and CDR2 SMNVEV come from the germline V gene (reference sequence). The CDR3 totals 15 residues. V was clipped by 4 bases and J by 7 bases; unmatched bases: 8. The CDR3 DNA sequence: TGTGCCAGCAGTTCATATCGGGACAGGGCTAATGAGCAGTTCTTC. Residues: CASSSYRDRANEQFF.

This chain uses TRBV29-1 with TRBJ2-7; 8 positions agree with TRBD2. Trimming at V came to 2 bases and at J to 3 bases, leaving 24 bases not matched to a gene. The CDR3 is 20 amino acids. From germline, CDR1 is SQVTM and CDR2 ANQGSEA. The DNA for the CDR3 is TGCAGCGTTGAAACCCAGGTGGGGGGGGGATTTAGCGGGACGATCTACGAGCAGTACTTC. Translation: CSVETQVGGGFSGTIYEQYF.

This clone was counted between two and nine times. The rearrangement links TRBV30 to TRBJ2-1; 10 bases agree with TRBD1. CDR1 is GTSNPN and CDR2 is SVGIG in the germline V gene (reference sequence). This CDR3 region has 16 residues. The junction had 14 bases not matched to a gene; V was cut back by 4 bases and J by 8 bases. The CDR3 is CAWKPRDRGFGYEQFF. The CDR3 DNA is TGTGCCTGGAAGCCAAGGGACAGGGGTTTCGGGTATGAGCAGTTCTTC.

The chain has TRBV28 and TRBJ2-7; 11 bases align to TRBD1. The germline gives CDR1 MDHEN, CDR2 SYDVKM. The junction had 5 bases not matched to a gene; V was cut back by 5 bases and J by 2 bases. This CDR3 has 15 residues. CDR3: CASSLGGQGAYEQYF. CDR3 in DNA: TGTGCCAGCAGTCTGGGGGGACAGGGGGCCTACGAGCAGTACTTC.

This clone was observed a few times. The chain couples TRBV2 to TRBJ2-5, with 9 bases that match TRBD2. Per the germline V gene, CDR1 is SNHLY and CDR2 is FYNNEI. V lost 4 bases to trimming and J lost 7 bases; unmatched junction nucleotides: 7. The CDR3 covers 14 residues. The CDR3 sequence is CASSAGLAKGTQYF. CDR3 nucleotides: TGTGCCAGCAGTGCCGGACTAGCGAAGGGGACCCAGTACTTC.

The chain has TRBV7-6 and TRBJ1-2; D possibly corresponds to TRBD1 (6 bases). Germline lookup yields CDR1 SGHVS and CDR2 FNYEAQ. The CDR3 length is 16 residues. V was trimmed by 1 base and J by 0 bases, leaving 12 bases between them. The CDR3 DNA reads TGTGCCAGCAGCTTAGAAGGCAGGGGATCTAACTATGGCTACACCTTC. This sequence encodes CASSLEGRGSNYGYTF.

The V gene is TRBV28, the J gene TRBJ2-3, with TRBD2 matching 10 bases. CDR3 length: 18 amino acids. CDR1 and CDR2 (germline): MDHEN, SYDVKM. V shed 5 bases, J shed 2 bases, and the junction held 13 bases outside the gene matches. CDR3 sequence: CASSPPLAGGSITDTQYF. CDR3 sequence (DNA): TGTGCCAGCAGTCCCCCCTTAGCGGGAGGATCGATCACAGATACGCAGTATTTT. The full variable domain, in which reference TRBV28 and TRBJ2-3 provide the parts outside the CDR3, is DVKVTQSSRYLVKRTGEKVFLECVQDMDHENMFWYRQDPGLGLRLIYFSYDVKMKEKGDIPEGYSVSREKKERFSLILESASTNQTSMYLCASSPPLAGGSITDTQYFGPGTRLTVL.

This chain joins TRBV18 and TRBJ2-5, with a possible D match to TRBD1 (6 bases). Germline CDR1 is KGHSH and CDR2 is LQKENI. This CDR3 comprises 15 residues. With 2 bases removed from V and 5 bases from J, the gap between germline ends came to 15 bases. CDR3 residues: CASSPMAGVGETQYF. The CDR3 coding sequence is TGTGCCAGCTCACCAATGGCAGGGGTGGGCGAGACCCAGTACTTC.

V gene TRBV7-2 combines with J gene TRBJ2-4; 10 nucleotides align to TRBD1. CDR3 length equals 18 residues. Trimming removed 3 bases from V and 2 bases from J; junction bases left unmatched: 10. Germline V gene lookup returns CDR1 SGHTA and CDR2 FQGNSA. The CDR3 sequence: CASSFRPGQGGSKNIQYF. In nucleotides, the CDR3 is TGTGCCAGCAGCTTTCGACCTGGACAGGGGGGTTCCAAAAACATTCAGTACTTC.

The chain uses TRBV28 and TRBJ1-5; the match to TRBD1 covers 10 bases. Germline values: CDR1 MDHEN, CDR2 SYDVKM. Trimming removed 5 bases from V and 4 bases from J; junction bases left unmatched: 5. The CDR3 runs to 15 residues. The CDR3, as DNA: TGTGCCAGCAGTGCCGGGGACAGGGGTAATCAGCCCCAGCATTTT. This sequence encodes CASSAGDRGNQPQHF.

This clone was found a few times. The chain joins TRBV28 to TRBJ1-1, with D possibly being TRBD1 (6 bases). V dropped 5 bases and J dropped 0 bases, with 13 bases sitting between them. CDR3 length: 15 residues. Germline-derived CDR1 and CDR2 are MDHEN and SYDVKM. The CDR3 DNA reads as TGTGCCAGCAGTCTTAAAACAGGGATGAACACTGAAGCTTTCTTT. Translating gives CASSLKTGMNTEAFF.

This clone was seen a few times. The rearrangement uses TRBV5-1 and TRBJ2-7, with 9 bases aligning to TRBD1. CDR3 length equals 14 residues. After removal of 4 bases from V and 1 base from J, the junction contained 3 bases not matched to a gene. CDR1 and CDR2 (germline): SGHRS, YFSETQ. The CDR3 here is CASSAGTGSYEQYF. The CDR3 region has the DNA TGCGCCAGCAGCGCCGGGACAGGGTCCTACGAGCAGTACTTC.